The 21 T cell receptor beta chains below come from one sample, sequenced in a study of response to subunit inactivated influenza vaccine. TCRdb analysed the RT-PCR reads with MiXCR anew, one entry per CDR3 protein. The sample shows approximately 480,000 distinct CDR3 sequences, about 10% of them seen only once. The sequenced sample was PBMCs from blood, obtained roughly 6 weeks after vaccination. These receptor sequences come from a man between 45 and 60 years old who received an inactivated influenza vaccine.

The chain couples TRBV20-1 to TRBJ2-7, with TRBD1 as a possible D gene (6 bases). Trimming pared 3 bases from V and 3 bases from J, leaving 18 bases between. The CDR3 is 15 residues long. Germline V gene data show CDR1 as DFQATT and CDR2 as SNEGSKA (reference sequence). CDR3 protein: CSARSQGSTHYEQYF. Here the CDR3 DNA reads TGCAGTGCTAGGTCACAGGGTAGTACACACTACGAGCAGTACTTC.

This chain joins TRBV4-2 and TRBJ2-7; weak D call: TRBD1 (7 bases). The CDR3 covers 16 residues. Trimming removed 0 bases from V and 1 base from J, with 13 bases in between. Germline V CDR1 and CDR2: LGHNA, YNFKEQ. In DNA, the CDR3 is TGTGCCAGCAGCCAAGAAATGACAGGGAGGTCCTACGAGCAGTACTTC. It specifies CASSQEMTGRSYEQYF.

This clonotype was counted a few times. The CDR3 loop reads CASSLEGQGNEKLFF. DNA of the CDR3: TGCGCCAGCAGCTTAGAAGGGCAAGGAAATGAAAAACTGTTTTTT. This sequence joins TRBV5-1 and TRBJ1-4, with D hard to call. Germline V gene lookup returns CDR1 SGHRS and CDR2 YFSETQ. The V and J ends lost 2 bases and 5 bases respectively, with 13 bases between them. This CDR3 comprises 15 residues.

The chain uses TRBV5-1 and TRBJ2-7; TRBD2 agrees at 13 bases. Germline V gene lookup returns CDR1 SGHRS and CDR2 YFSETQ. CDR3 length: 16 residues. V lost 0 bases and J lost 6; bases outside the gene matches: 6. CDR3 in amino acids: CASSLGHGLAGVEQYF. Here the CDR3 DNA reads TGCGCCAGCAGCTTGGGACATGGACTAGCGGGAGTCGAGCAGTACTTC.

This chain connects TRBV6-2 or TRBV6-3 to TRBJ2-7; D unclear. This CDR3 contains 13 residues. The germline V gene has CDR1 MNHEY and CDR2 SVGEGT. With 0 bases removed from V and 4 bases from J, the gap between germline ends came to 7 bases. The CDR3 loop reads CASSYSSRYEQYF. Written as DNA, the CDR3 is TGTGCCAGCAGTTACTCTTCCCGATACGAGCAGTACTTC.

This rearrangement joins TRBV7-8 to TRBJ1-1, with no clear D. V lost 4 bases and J lost 8, with 8 bases in between. CDR1 and CDR2 (germline): SGHVS, FQNEAQ. The CDR3 consists of 11 residues. The CDR3 DNA follows: TGTGCCAGCAGCTCTGTATTGGAAGCTTTCTTT. Translating it yields CASSSVLEAFF.

The chain carries TRBV9 and TRBJ2-1; D uncertain. The length of the CDR3 is 15 residues. CDR1 SGDLS and CDR2 YYNGEE come from the germline V gene. Trimming removed 0 bases from V and 6 bases from J, with 13 bases in between. The CDR3 DNA is TGTGCCAGCAGCGTAGGTGGAGTTGGGTTCAATGAGCAGTTCTTC. Translated, it gives CASSVGGVGFNEQFF.

The CDR3 loop is CASTGTGGLANEQFF. The CDR3, as DNA: TGTGCCAGCACAGGGACAGGGGGCCTGGCCAATGAGCAGTTCTTC. The chain uses TRBV5-5 and TRBJ2-1; 12 positions match TRBD1. The CDR3 totals 15 residues. In germline, CDR1 is SGHKS, CDR2 YYEKEE (reference sequence). The J segment lost 6 bases and the V segment lost 6 bases, leaving 7 bases of the junction unmatched.

The chain carries TRBV3-1 and TRBJ2-1; 7 nucleotides match TRBD2. This CDR3 is 17 amino acids long. J lost 6 bases, V lost 1 base, and 12 bases had no gene match. Germline V gives CDR1 LGHDT, CDR2 YNNKEL (reference sequence). Here the CDR3 reads CASSQGSGLVLFNEQFF. CDR3 in DNA: TGTGCCAGCAGCCAAGGGTCAGGACTAGTTTTATTCAATGAGCAGTTCTTC.

This clonotype was observed a handful of times. The chain combines TRBV12-3 or TRBV12-4 with TRBJ1-4; 8 bases align to TRBD1. J gave up 4 bases and V 2 bases, and 9 bases lay outside the gene matches. CDR3 length: 17 residues. CDR3 region: CASSLWTGFHINEKLFF. Here the CDR3 DNA reads TGTGCCAGCAGTTTATGGACAGGGTTCCATATTAATGAAAAACTGTTTTTT.

The sample holds a few counts of this clonotype. The CDR3 DNA follows: TGTGCCACCAGTGACGGAAGGTTTAGTGAGCAGTACTTC. Protein product: CATSDGRFSEQYF. The chain uses TRBV24-1 and TRBJ2-7, with D hard to call. Germline assignment: CDR1 KGHDR and CDR2 SFDVKD. Trimming cost V 4 bases and J 7 bases, with 13 bases left between them. This CDR3 is built from 13 residues.

This clonotype appeared many times. V and J are TRBV12-3 or TRBV12-4 and TRBJ1-2, with 10 bases matching TRBD1. The CDR3 contains 13 residues. Trimming took 6 bases from V and 6 from J; bases not matched to a gene: 4. The CDR3 loop reads CASSHGTGDGYTF. DNA for the CDR3: TGTGCCAGCAGCCACGGGACAGGGGATGGCTACACCTTC.

This clonotype was seen at least ten times. As DNA, the CDR3 is TGTGCCAGCAGCCAAGGGGGGTTATACAATGAGCAGTTCTTC. Its protein is CASSQGGLYNEQFF. The genes are TRBV4-2 and TRBJ2-1; either TRBD1 or TRBD2 may supply D (5 bases each). The V gene lost 1 base and the J gene lost 4 bases, with 8 bases spanning the gap. CDR1 is LGHNA, CDR2 YNFKEQ, per germline. This CDR3 spans 14 amino acids.

This chain links TRBV6-5 with TRBJ2-1, with D maybe TRBD1 (6 bases). The CDR3 contains 15 residues. Germline V CDR1 and CDR2: MNHEY, SVGAGI. V was trimmed by 4 bases and J by 0 bases, leaving 10 bases between them. The CDR3 DNA reads TGTGCCAGCAGTTCGGACAGCGACTCCTACAATGAGCAGTTCTTC. Its translation is CASSSDSDSYNEQFF.

The J gene is TRBJ2-3, the V gene TRBV7-2; the D is unclear. Deletions cut 5 bases from V and 4 bases from J, with 10 bases between. Looked up from germline, CDR1 is SGHTA and CDR2 is FQGNSA. The CDR3 is made up of 13 amino acids. CDR3 in DNA: TGTGCCAGCAGCCGCAGCCCGGCAGATACGCAGTATTTT. Its translation: CASSRSPADTQYF.

The chain employs TRBV11-2 and TRBJ2-3; 7 nucleotides line up with TRBD2. This CDR3 contains 13 residues. V was pared by 6 bases and J by 6 bases, with 6 bases of the junction left unmatched. The germline gives CDR1 SGHAT, CDR2 FQNNGV. The CDR3 protein is CASRSTSADTQYF. The CDR3 region has the DNA TGTGCCAGCAGGTCTACTAGCGCGGATACGCAGTATTTT.

This clonotype was seen many times. The V call is TRBV12-3 or TRBV12-4, the J call TRBJ1-5; perhaps TRBD1 as D (6 bases). Trimming left V 2 bases short and J 8 bases short, with 10 bases between. There are 13 residues in the CDR3. The CDR3 protein is CASSLRQDKPQHF. CDR3 nucleotide sequence: TGTGCCAGCAGTTTAAGACAGGATAAGCCCCAGCATTTT.

Ten or more counts support this clonotype. V and J are TRBV12-3 or TRBV12-4 and TRBJ2-7; 10 nucleotides match TRBD2. The CDR3 extends over 17 amino acids. V lost 1 base and J lost 3; bases outside the gene matches: 9. CDR3 in DNA: TGTGCCAGCAGTTTAGGCCCACTAGCGGGAAGTAGCTACGAGCAGTACTTC. It translates to CASSLGPLAGSSYEQYF.

The V and J genes are TRBV11-2 and TRBJ1-4; possibly TRBD1 for D (5 bases). CDR1 is SGHAT and CDR2 is FQNNGV in the germline V gene. The CDR3 covers 13 residues. Trimming took 7 bases from V and 6 from J, leaving 12 bases between them. DNA for the CDR3: TGTGCCAGCAAAGGGGCTCCGGATGAAAAACTGTTTTTT. This encodes CASKGAPDEKLFF.

The sample holds a few counts of this clonotype. This rearrangement joins TRBV2 to TRBJ2-2; 8 bases agree with TRBD1. The V and J ends lost 10 bases and 4 bases, in that order; junction bases with no gene match: 5. CDR1 SNHLY and CDR2 FYNNEI come from the germline V gene. The CDR3 covers 13 residues. The CDR3 is CAKRTGSTGELFF. CDR3 DNA sequence: TGTGCCAAACGGACAGGGTCCACCGGGGAGCTGTTTTTT.

This clonotype was picked up many times. The genes are TRBV7-2 and TRBJ2-5; 11 bases are a match to TRBD1. This CDR3 is 17 amino acids long. With 5 bases clipped from V and 4 bases from J, the junction kept 12 bases outside the gene matches. Germline-derived CDR1 and CDR2 are SGHTA and FQGNSA. This chain's CDR3 is CASSPIGQGAYRETQYF. In nucleotides, the CDR3 is TGTGCCAGCAGCCCGATCGGACAGGGGGCTTATCGAGAGACCCAGTACTTC.